One and the same sample provided the 15 T cell receptor beta chains below, sequenced in a study of T cells in localized non-small cell lung cancer. TCRdb's table, derived via immunoSEQ multiplex PCR, lists solely in-frame clones and lacks some. Of 50,000 to 55,000 clones detected, 80% to 85% appear once; the ten largest clones hold about 15%. The source material was peripheral blood mononuclear cells, sampled before any cancer treatment. All receptors come from a man aged 40-75 years with stage III lung adenocarcinoma.

The chain is built from TRBV18 and TRBJ1-3, with 8 bases lining up with TRBD1. J gave up 0 bases and V 6 bases, and 4 bases lay outside the gene matches. Germline V gene data show CDR1 as KGHSH and CDR2 as LQKENI. This CDR3 region has 15 residues. The CDR3 sequence is CASSPGQGSGNTIYF. CDR3 coding DNA: TGTGCCAGCTCGCCTGGACAGGGCTCTGGAAACACCATATATTTT.

V and J are TRBV15 and TRBJ2-7; 7 bases agree with TRBD2. The V segment lost 0 bases and the J segment 2 bases; nucleotides outside the gene matches: 4. CDR3 size: 15 residues. CDR1 is LNHNV and CDR2 is YYDKDF in the germline V gene (reference sequence). The CDR3 DNA sequence: TGTGCCACCAGCAGAGAGTCTAGCGGCCCCTACGAGCAGTACTTC. Translating it yields CATSRESSGPYEQYF.

This chain uses TRBV7-9 with TRBJ1-2, with D unresolved. The CDR3 spans 12 residues. Germline V lookup: CDR1 SEHNR, CDR2 FQNEAQ (reference sequence). With 1 base removed from V and 7 bases from J, the gap between germline ends came to 7 bases. As DNA, the CDR3 is TGTGCCAGCAGCTTAGGGACGGTTGGCTACACCTTC. Its protein product is CASSLGTVGYTF.

J is TRBJ2-1 and V is TRBV4-2, with D unclear. V lost 1 base to trimming and J lost 10 bases, with 11 bases between them. Germline V gene sequence: CDR1 LGHNA, CDR2 YNFKEQ. This CDR3 has 13 amino acids. The CDR3 sequence is CASSQVPPQEQFF. The CDR3 region has the DNA TGTGCCAGCAGCCAAGTTCCCCCCCAGGAGCAGTTCTTC.

The rearrangement links TRBV5-1 to TRBJ1-3, with D unresolved. CDR1 is SGHRS and CDR2 is YFSETQ in the germline V gene. This CDR3 has 15 residues. The V and J ends lost 5 bases and 2 bases respectively, with 14 bases between them. The CDR3 DNA sequence: TGCGCCAGCAGACTGGACGATGGTCCTGGAAACACCATATATTTT. Protein: CASRLDDGPGNTIYF.

CDR3 protein: CASSVDLSSYEQYF. The CDR3 DNA reads TGTGCCAGCAGCGTAGACCTTAGCTCCTACGAGCAGTACTTC. The chain carries TRBV9 and TRBJ2-7, with D uncertain. There are 14 residues in the CDR3. With 0 bases removed from V and 0 bases from J, the gap between germline ends came to 7 bases. Germline V CDR1 and CDR2: SGDLS, YYNGEE.

This clone was observed once. V and J are TRBV5-1 and TRBJ1-1; 8 bases line up with TRBD1. The length of the CDR3 is 15 residues. V lost 3 bases to trimming and J lost 3 bases; unmatched junction nucleotides: 7. Germline V gene sequence: CDR1 SGHRS, CDR2 YFSETQ. The CDR3, as DNA: TGCGCCAGCAGCTCGTCTGGACAGGGCGACACTGAAGCTTTCTTT. This translates into CASSSSGQGDTEAFF. Looking up the rest from reference TRBV5-1 and TRBJ1-1 gives the full variable domain: KAGVTQTPRYLIKTRGQQVTLSCSPISGHRSVSWYQQTPGQGLQFLFEYFSETQRNKGNFPGRFSGRQFSNSRSEMNVSTLELGDSALYLCASSSSGQGDTEAFFGQGTRLTVV.

The chain carries TRBV27 and TRBJ1-1, with TRBD1 matching over 7 bases. CDR3 size: 14 residues. After removal of 2 bases from V and 6 bases from J, the junction contained 6 bases not matched to a gene. Germline CDR1 is MNHEY and CDR2 is SMNVEV (reference sequence). The CDR3 loop reads CASSLGQGGPEAFF. CDR3 in DNA: TGTGCCAGCAGTTTAGGCCAGGGGGGGCCTGAAGCTTTCTTT.

Here the CDR3 DNA reads TGTGCCAGCAGGTCCCGGACAGGGATTAATCAGCCCCAGCATTTT. This sequence encodes CASRSRTGINQPQHF. The chain joins TRBV7-2 to TRBJ1-5; 8 bases fit TRBD1. Germline V gene data show CDR1 as SGHTA and CDR2 as FQGNSA. CDR3 length equals 15 residues. V lost 6 bases and J lost 4; bases outside the gene matches: 8. Full variable domain (outside the CDR3, taken from reference TRBV7-2 and TRBJ1-5): GAGVSQSPSNKVTEKGKDVELRCDPISGHTALYWYRQSLGQGLEFLIYFQGNSAPDKSGLPSDRFSAERTGGSVSTLTIQRTQQEDSAVYLCASRSRTGINQPQHFGDGTRLSIL.

The V and J genes are TRBV15 and TRBJ2-2; no clear D gene. Per germline, CDR1 LNHNV and CDR2 YYDKDF (reference sequence). V was shortened by 1 base and J by 1 base, with 7 bases between the two germline ends. The CDR3 sequence is 15 residues long. The CDR3 nucleotides read TGTGCCACCAGCAGAGGGCAAGTGAACACCGGGGAGCTGTTTTTT. This encodes CATSRGQVNTGELFF.

The CDR3 is CASSLEGHQPQHF. For the CDR3, the DNA is TGTGCCAGCAGCTTAGAAGGTCATCAGCCCCAGCATTTT. J is TRBJ1-5 and V is TRBV7-9; unclear D gene. The V and J ends lost 1 base and 5 bases respectively, with 6 bases between them. The CDR3 is 13 residues long. The germline V gene has CDR1 SEHNR and CDR2 FQNEAQ (reference sequence).

This clone was seen a single time. CDR3 nucleotide sequence: TGTGCCAGCAGTTTAGGGCAGGGGGCGTCCGAGCAGTACTTC. The encoded protein is CASSLGQGASEQYF. The chain combines TRBV27 with TRBJ2-7; 8 nucleotides agree with TRBD1. Germline CDR1 MNHEY, CDR2 SMNVEV (reference sequence). V dropped 2 bases and J dropped 6; count of bases not matched to a gene: 6. The CDR3 is 14 amino acids.

The chain carries TRBV27 and TRBJ2-7; 8 bases align to TRBD2. Germline V gene data show CDR1 as MNHEY and CDR2 as SMNVEV (reference sequence). The CDR3 covers 12 residues. The V segment lost 3 bases and the J segment 5 bases; nucleotides outside the gene matches: 0. CDR3: CASSLRGDEQYF. DNA of the CDR3: TGTGCCAGCAGTTTGCGGGGGGACGAGCAGTACTTC.

This sequence joins TRBV5-6 and TRBJ1-5, with a possible D match to TRBD1 (5 bases). With 4 bases removed from V and 3 bases from J, the gap between germline ends came to 14 bases. Germline loops: CDR1 SGHDT, CDR2 YYEEEE. This CDR3 contains 15 residues. This CDR3 is CASSKRGRPNQPQHF. CDR3 nucleotides: TGTGCCAGCAGCAAACGGGGACGGCCCAATCAGCCCCAGCATTTT.

The chain uses TRBV9 and TRBJ1-5; possibly TRBD1 for D (5 bases). The CDR3 is 15 residues long. CDR1 and CDR2 (germline): SGDLS, YYNGEE. V was clipped by 3 bases and J by 6 bases, with 16 bases between them. CDR3 protein: CASSAAGAEGQPQHF. CDR3 sequence (DNA): TGTGCCAGCAGCGCGGCCGGGGCCGAGGGTCAGCCCCAGCATTTT.